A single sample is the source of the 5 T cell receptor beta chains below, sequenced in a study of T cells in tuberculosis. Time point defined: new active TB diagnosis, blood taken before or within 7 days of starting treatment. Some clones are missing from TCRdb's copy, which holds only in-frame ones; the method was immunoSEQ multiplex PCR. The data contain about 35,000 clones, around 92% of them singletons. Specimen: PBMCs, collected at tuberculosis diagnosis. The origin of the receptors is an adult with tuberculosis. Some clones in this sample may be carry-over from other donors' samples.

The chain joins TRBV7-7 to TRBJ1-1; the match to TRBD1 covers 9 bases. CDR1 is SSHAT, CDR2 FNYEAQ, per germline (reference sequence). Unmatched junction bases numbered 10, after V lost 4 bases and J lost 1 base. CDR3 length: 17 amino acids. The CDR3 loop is CASSYGTGLKGNTEAFF. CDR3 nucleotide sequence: TGTGCCAGCAGCTACGGGACAGGGCTTAAGGGGAACACTGAAGCTTTCTTT.

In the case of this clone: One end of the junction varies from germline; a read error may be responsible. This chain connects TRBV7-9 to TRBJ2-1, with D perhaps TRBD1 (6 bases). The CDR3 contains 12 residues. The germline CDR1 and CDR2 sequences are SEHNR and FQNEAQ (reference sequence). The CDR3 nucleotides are TGTGCCAGCAGCTTATATACAGGGATCGGACTCTTC. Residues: CASSLYTGIGLF.

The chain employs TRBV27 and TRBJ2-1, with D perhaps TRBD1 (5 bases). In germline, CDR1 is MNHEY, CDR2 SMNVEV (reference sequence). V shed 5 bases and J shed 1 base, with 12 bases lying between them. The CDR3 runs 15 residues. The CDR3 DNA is TGTGCCAGCAGTGCCGACAGCCCTTCCTACAATGAGCAGTTCTTC. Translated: CASSADSPSYNEQFF.

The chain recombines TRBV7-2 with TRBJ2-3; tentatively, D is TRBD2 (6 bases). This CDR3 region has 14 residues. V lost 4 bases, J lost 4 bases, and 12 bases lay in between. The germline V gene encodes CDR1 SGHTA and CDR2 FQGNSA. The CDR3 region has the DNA TGTGCCAGCAGCTCGCTCGGGGGTGCAGATACGCAGTATTTT. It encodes CASSSLGGADTQYF. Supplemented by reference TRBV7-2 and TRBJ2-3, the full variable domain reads GAGVSQSPSNKVTEKGKDVELRCDPISGHTALYWYRQSLGQGLEFLIYFQGNSAPDKSGLPSDRFSAERTGGSVSTLTIQRTQQEDSAVYLCASSSLGGADTQYFGPGTRLTVL.

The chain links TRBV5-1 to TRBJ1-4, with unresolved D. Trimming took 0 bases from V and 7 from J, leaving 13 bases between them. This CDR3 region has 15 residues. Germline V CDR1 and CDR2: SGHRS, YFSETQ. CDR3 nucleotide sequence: TGCGCCAGCAGCTTGGCCGGACCCCGGGGTGAAAAACTGTTTTTT. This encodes CASSLAGPRGEKLFF.